The 24 T cell receptor beta chains in this list originate from one sample, sequenced in a study of shared clonotypes between healthy human individuals. Libraries were prepared by immunoSEQ multiplex PCR; TCRdb keeps only in-frame clonotypes and omits some of them. Among hundreds of thousands of clones, about 80% were seen once, and the ten largest hold around 2%. The sequenced material came from memory CD4+ T cells sorted from blood. Subset here: CD45RA-negative fraction. The receptors were sampled from a woman in her 30s in good health.

The J gene is TRBJ2-3, the V gene TRBV10-1, with D maybe TRBD1 (6 bases). Looked up from germline, CDR1 is WNHNN and CDR2 is SYGVQD (reference sequence). This CDR3 spans 14 amino acids. The V gene lost 4 bases and the J gene lost 1 base, with 9 bases spanning the gap. The CDR3 DNA follows: TGCGCCAGCAGTGTCGACAGGCGCACAGATACGCAGTATTTT. Protein: CASSVDRRTDTQYF.

This clone appeared a few times. The chain recombines TRBV2 with TRBJ2-1; 9 positions agree with TRBD2. This CDR3 comprises 14 residues. V was pared by 7 bases and J by 3 bases, with 4 bases of the junction left unmatched. Germline V gene sequence: CDR1 SNHLY, CDR2 FYNNEI. CDR3 nucleotides: TGTGCCAGCAACAAACTAGCGGGCTACAATGAGCAGTTCTTC. Translated, it gives CASNKLAGYNEQFF.

As for this clone: The sample contains more than one DNA sequence encoding this CDR3. This sequence joins TRBV28 and TRBJ2-2, with 11 positions matching TRBD2. The CDR3 is 15 residues long. V was clipped by 7 bases and J by 4 bases; unmatched bases: 5. Germline loops: CDR1 MDHEN, CDR2 SYDVKM. The CDR3 coding sequence is TGTGCCAGCACCCCGGGACTAGCGGTCACCGGGGAGCTGTTTTTT. It translates to CASTPGLAVTGELFF.

The CDR3 DNA reads TGCAGCACATCCATCGGGACAGGGGGGGATGGCTACACCTTC. Its protein product is CSTSIGTGGDGYTF. The V gene is TRBV29-1, the J gene TRBJ1-2, with 11 bases aligning to TRBD1. With V trimmed by 8 bases and J by 6 bases, 11 bases remained unmatched. Germline lookup yields CDR1 SQVTM and CDR2 ANQGSEA. The CDR3 length is 14 residues.

The CDR3 DNA follows: TGTGCCAGCAGCGTAGGCTCTCCCACAAAAGCGGGATTGTATTTCGAGCAGTACTTC. This gives the protein CASSVGSPTKAGLYFEQYF. The chain is built from TRBV9 and TRBJ2-7; 7 nucleotides match TRBD2. The V gene end was trimmed by 0 bases and the J gene end by 6 bases; junction bases not matched to a gene: 21. The CDR3 is made up of 19 amino acids. CDR1 is SGDLS, CDR2 YYNGEE, per germline.

The gene calls are TRBV30 and TRBJ2-7, with D perhaps matching TRBD2 (5 bases). The CDR3 length is 16 residues. Trimming shortened V by 0 bases and J by 3 bases, and 18 bases separated the two germline ends. Germline values: CDR1 GTSNPN, CDR2 SVGIG (reference sequence). DNA for the CDR3: TGTGCCTGGAGTGTACGTGGACGGAGGACCGACTACGAGCAGTACTTC. Its translation: CAWSVRGRRTDYEQYF.

J is TRBJ1-2 and V is TRBV18; D is uncertain. Per the germline V gene, CDR1 is KGHSH and CDR2 is LQKENI. This CDR3 spans 15 amino acids. Trimming removed 6 bases from V and 3 bases from J, with 17 bases in between. The CDR3 here is CASSRLEGRDYGYTF. The CDR3 bases are TGTGCCAGCTCCCGACTGGAGGGAAGGGACTATGGCTACACCTTC.

This clone was detected only a few times. The chain uses TRBV25-1 and TRBJ2-7; weak D call: TRBD2 (6 bases). The length of the CDR3 is 12 residues. Germline CDR1 MGHDK, CDR2 SYGVNS. V was shortened by 7 bases and J by 2 bases, with 9 bases between the two germline ends. The CDR3 is CASMGGPYEQYF. CDR3 DNA sequence: TGTGCCAGCATGGGGGGACCCTACGAGCAGTACTTC.

This clone showed up just a few times. The chain joins TRBV6-1 to TRBJ1-5; D is undetermined. Germline CDR1 and CDR2: MNHNS and SASEGT. The V gene lost 2 bases and the J gene lost 7 bases, with 9 bases spanning the gap. The CDR3 extends over 13 amino acids. In nucleotides, the CDR3 is TGTGCCAGCAGTGAAAGGGTGGTACAGCCCCAGCATTTT. Residues: CASSERVVQPQHF.

J is TRBJ2-7 and V is TRBV10-1; 8 bases are a match to TRBD1. V was pared by 10 bases and J by 0 bases, with 5 bases of the junction left unmatched. CDR1 WNHNN and CDR2 SYGVQD come from the germline V gene (reference sequence). The CDR3 is 13 residues long. The CDR3, as DNA: TGCGCCACTTCGACAGGGGACTCCTACGAGCAGTACTTC. It encodes CATSTGDSYEQYF.

As concerns this clone: A much larger clone lies one base from this, so it may be a read error. Other DNA sequences of this sample code for an identical CDR3. The rearrangement links TRBV5-1 to TRBJ1-5; D uncertain. CDR3 length equals 13 residues. The V end lost 1 base, the J end lost 0 bases, and 2 bases lay between the germline ends. Germline-derived CDR1 and CDR2 are SGHRS and YFSETQ. CDR3 nucleotide sequence: TGCGCCAGCAGCTTGAGTAGCAATCAGCCCCAGCATTTT. This encodes CASSLSSNQPQHF.

This chain links TRBV6-4 with TRBJ1-2; D might be TRBD1 (6 bases). Germline V gene data show CDR1 as MRHNA and CDR2 as SNTAGT. The CDR3 contains 12 residues. V was pared by 8 bases and J by 4 bases, with 11 bases between. CDR3: CASYRVGYGYTF. Here the CDR3 DNA reads TGTGCCAGCTACAGGGTAGGCTATGGCTACACCTTC.

This chain joins TRBV28 and TRBJ2-5, with 7 bases lining up with TRBD2. With 2 bases clipped from V and 4 bases from J, the junction kept 4 bases outside the gene matches. Germline CDR1 MDHEN, CDR2 SYDVKM. The CDR3 contains 14 residues. CDR3 sequence reads: CASSLAGVGETQYF. DNA of the CDR3: TGTGCCAGCAGTTTAGCGGGAGTTGGAGAGACCCAGTACTTC. The variable domain in full, with the rest retrieved from reference TRBV28 and TRBJ2-5, is DVKVTQSSRYLVKRTGEKVFLECVQDMDHENMFWYRQDPGLGLRLIYFSYDVKMKEKGDIPEGYSVSREKKERFSLILESASTNQTSMYLCASSLAGVGETQYFGPGTRLLVL.

The V call is TRBV5-1, the J call TRBJ2-7; D is perhaps TRBD1 or TRBD2 (5 bases each). Trimming took 0 bases from V and 2 from J, leaving 12 bases between them. The CDR3 extends over 15 amino acids. The germline CDR1 and CDR2 sequences are SGHRS and YFSETQ. CDR3 coding DNA: TGCGCCAGCAGCTTGGAGGGACGGGACCCCTACGAGCAGTACTTC. Translated, it gives CASSLEGRDPYEQYF. Drawing the rest from reference TRBV5-1 and TRBJ2-7, the complete variable domain is KAGVTQTPRYLIKTRGQQVTLSCSPISGHRSVSWYQQTPGQGLQFLFEYFSETQRNKGNFPGRFSGRQFSNSRSEMNVSTLELGDSALYLCASSLEGRDPYEQYFGPGTRLTVT.

J is TRBJ2-7 and V is TRBV7-8; possible D gene TRBD1, 6 bases. CDR3 length equals 15 residues. V shed 5 bases and J shed 4 bases, with 18 bases lying between them. Germline CDR1 reads SGHVS; CDR2 reads FQNEAQ. The CDR3 reads CASSPLRTVRYEQYF. DNA for the CDR3: TGTGCCAGCAGCCCCCTTCGGACAGTACGTTACGAGCAGTACTTC.

The chain has TRBV5-1 and TRBJ2-1; 9 positions match TRBD2. The CDR3 spans 14 residues. Unmatched junction bases numbered 6, after V lost 6 bases and J lost 5 bases. Per germline, CDR1 SGHRS and CDR2 YFSETQ. The CDR3 reads CASTLLAGDNEQFF. CDR3 in DNA: TGCGCCAGCACCCTCTTAGCGGGAGACAATGAGCAGTTCTTC.

CDR3 coding DNA: TGCGCCAGCAGCCAAGAGCGCAGCTCCTACGAGCAGTACTTC. Translating it yields CASSQERSSYEQYF. The V gene is TRBV4-1, the J gene TRBJ2-5; no firm D call. Gene TRBJ2-7 matches the end of the DNA better, so the J call may be wrong. Looked up from germline, CDR1 is MGHRA and CDR2 is YSYEKL. The CDR3 has 14 residues.

CDR3 sequence reads: CASSLMYDSQPQHF. CDR3 nucleotides: TGTGCCAGCAGTTTAATGTATGATTCCCAGCCCCAGCATTTT. The chain joins TRBV27 to TRBJ1-5, with D uncertain. Germline V gene lookup returns CDR1 MNHEY and CDR2 SMNVEV (reference sequence). This CDR3 comprises 14 residues. Trimming pared 2 bases from V and 7 bases from J, leaving 12 bases between.

This clone was recorded many times. V and J are TRBV2 and TRBJ2-3; no clear D gene. Germline V lookup: CDR1 SNHLY, CDR2 FYNNEI. The CDR3 has 13 amino acids. V was clipped by 5 bases and J by 2 bases, with 8 bases between them. CDR3 residues: CASSPDTTDTQYF. The CDR3 DNA is TGTGCCAGCAGTCCTGACACCACAGATACGCAGTATTTT.

The chain links TRBV30 to TRBJ1-6, with TRBD1 matching over 9 bases. V lost 5 bases and J lost 4; bases outside the gene matches: 0. Per the germline V gene, CDR1 is GTSNPN and CDR2 is SVGIG (reference sequence). This CDR3 is built from 13 residues. The CDR3 nucleotides read TGTGCCTGGGGGACAGGGTATAATTCACCCCTCCACTTT. Translating it yields CAWGTGYNSPLHF.

The rearrangement uses TRBV7-3 and TRBJ2-2, with 9 bases that match TRBD1. Germline CDR1 and CDR2: SGHTA and FQGTGA. V lost 5 bases, J lost 4 bases, and 5 bases stayed unmatched. The CDR3 sequence is 15 residues long. The CDR3 spells CASSPGTGSTGELFF. The CDR3 DNA is TGTGCCAGCAGCCCCGGGACAGGGAGCACCGGGGAGCTGTTTTTT.

The chain has TRBV6-5 and TRBJ1-2; possibly TRBD1 for D (5 bases). The V and J ends lost 5 bases and 7 bases respectively, with 17 bases between them. Germline lookup yields CDR1 MNHEY and CDR2 SVGAGI. The CDR3 has 14 residues. The CDR3 is CASSAQGPRLGYTF. CDR3 DNA: TGTGCCAGCAGTGCGCAGGGTCCGCGCCTTGGCTACACCTTC.

The rearrangement joins TRBV5-1 to TRBJ1-2, with D possibly being TRBD1 (6 bases). Germline V gene data show CDR1 as SGHRS and CDR2 as YFSETQ. Trimming cost V 4 bases and J 3 bases, with 16 bases left between them. This CDR3 contains 15 residues. CDR3 nucleotides: TGCGCCAGCAGCGACCCCACCGCAGGGGACTATGGCTACACCTTC. Translation gives CASSDPTAGDYGYTF.

The sample holds a few counts of this clone. This chain links TRBV7-8 with TRBJ2-5, with TRBD1 identical over 7 bases. The CDR3 extends over 15 amino acids. The junction had 6 bases not matched to a gene; V was cut back by 1 base and J by 4 bases. Germline lookup yields CDR1 SGHVS and CDR2 FQNEAQ. The CDR3 coding sequence is TGTGCCAGCAGCTTAGATCGGGACAGAGGAGAGACCCAGTACTTC. It specifies CASSLDRDRGETQYF.